This T cell receptor (beta chain) was sequenced in a study of cytomegalovirus exposure and HLA in healthy donors. Study results and caveats: Listed as cytomegalovirus-associated were 150 or so TCR beta chains. Testing in vitro showed a few CMV-associated chains specific for CMV antigens. The tendency of first-cohort TCR clusters to co-occur in the 120 or so validation repertoires emerged from a later analysis.

CDR1 is LNHDA, CDR2 SQIVND, per germline (reference sequence). The CDR3 extends over 15 amino acids. J gave up 2 bases and V 5 bases, and 5 bases lay outside the gene matches. This clone was seen only once. The antigen remains unidentified. Clones were sequenced by immunoSEQ multiplex PCR, and TCRdb holds only the in-frame ones, with some missing. This table has fewer than 130,000 clones, around 89% appearing once. Sequenced material: PBMCs. This sequence originates from a woman aged 25 to 39 in good health and CMV-seropositive. This chain joins TRBV19 and TRBJ2-7, with TRBD2 matching 11 bases. The CDR3 region is CASSPLAGGPYEQYF. The DNA of the CDR3 is TGTGCCAGTAGTCCCCTAGCGGGGGGCCCCTACGAGCAGTACTTC.